A single sample is the source of the 18 T cell receptor beta chains below, sequenced in a study of shared clonotypes between healthy human individuals. Libraries were prepared by immunoSEQ multiplex PCR; TCRdb keeps only in-frame clonotypes and omits some of them. The sample includes under 2,500,000 clones, about 94% of them seen just once. Sequencing was performed on naive CD4+ T cells sorted from blood. Documented subset: CD45RA+ positively selected. These receptors all stem from a man between 18 and 35 years old in good health.

The chain uses TRBV9 and TRBJ1-3; D uncertain. Germline CDR1 is SGDLS and CDR2 is YYNGEE. V was trimmed by 0 bases and J by 0 bases, leaving 7 bases between them. The CDR3 loop spans 15 amino acids. The CDR3: CASSVGSLSGNTIYF. CDR3 DNA sequence: TGTGCCAGCAGCGTAGGCAGCCTCTCTGGAAACACCATATATTTT.

The chain uses TRBV19 and TRBJ1-1, with unresolved D. Germline-derived CDR1 and CDR2 are LNHDA and SQIVND (reference sequence). The CDR3 runs 15 residues. The V end lost 1 base, the J end lost 0 bases, and 9 bases lay between the germline ends. CDR3 sequence reads: CASSIVGELNTEAFF. In nucleotides, the CDR3 is TGTGCCAGTAGTATAGTTGGGGAATTGAACACTGAAGCTTTCTTT. Full variable domain (rest looked up from reference TRBV19 and TRBJ1-1): DGGITQSPKYLFRKEGQNVTLSCEQNLNHDAMYWYRQDPGQGLRLIYYSQIVNDFQKGDIAEGYSVSREKKESFPLTVTSAQKNPTAFYLCASSIVGELNTEAFFGQGTRLTVV.

The chain employs TRBV10-2 and TRBJ2-7, with 14 bases identical to TRBD2. The CDR3 contains 16 residues. Germline CDR1 WSHSY, CDR2 SAAADI. After removal of 3 bases from V and 3 bases from J, the junction contained 4 bases not matched to a gene. The CDR3 spells CASSDRGTSGSYEQYF. The DNA of the CDR3 is TGCGCCAGCAGTGACAGAGGGACTAGCGGGAGCTACGAGCAGTACTTC.

The chain has TRBV5-4 and TRBJ2-5; no clear D. The CDR3 length is 14 residues. The V gene's germline CDR1 is SGHNT and CDR2 YYREEE (reference sequence). V was clipped by 0 bases and J by 1 base, with 7 bases between them. The CDR3 spells CASSLERAQETQYF. DNA of the CDR3: TGTGCCAGCAGCTTGGAACGGGCCCAAGAGACCCAGTACTTC.

The genes are TRBV29-1 and TRBJ2-5; no clear D. The CDR3 consists of 14 residues. Trimming stripped 4 bases from V and 2 bases from J, with 14 bases between. From germline, CDR1 is SQVTM and CDR2 ANQGSEA. CDR3 in DNA: TGCAGCGTTGCCGCCAGATTACAACAAGAGACCCAGTACTTC. Amino acids: CSVAARLQQETQYF.

Of note for this clone: Other DNA sequences in this specimen translate into the identical CDR3. This chain uses TRBV27 with TRBJ2-7; TRBD2 matches at 13 bases. Per germline, CDR1 MNHEY and CDR2 SMNVEV (reference sequence). The V segment lost 4 bases and the J segment 4 bases; nucleotides outside the gene matches: 4. The CDR3 is 15 amino acids. CDR3 region: CASSSGLAGVYEQYF. The CDR3 coding sequence is TGTGCCAGCAGTTCCGGACTAGCGGGAGTTTACGAGCAGTACTTC.

This rearrangement joins TRBV18 to TRBJ1-2; D is undetermined. V gave up 3 bases and J gave up 7 bases, with 12 bases separating them. The CDR3 runs to 13 residues. Germline assignment: CDR1 KGHSH and CDR2 LQKENI. The CDR3 protein is CASSPPPAGGYTF. Here the CDR3 DNA reads TGTGCCAGCTCACCTCCTCCGGCCGGTGGCTACACCTTC.

The chain uses TRBV10-2 and TRBJ2-4, with D possibly called TRBD1 or TRBD2 (5 bases each). The germline gives CDR1 WSHSY, CDR2 SAAADI. This CDR3 is built from 16 residues. The V gene lost 4 bases and the J gene lost 0 bases, with 13 bases spanning the gap. Here the CDR3 DNA reads TGCGCCAGCAGTGCCGGGGCAGCCCTAGCCAAAAACATTCAGTACTTC. This sequence encodes CASSAGAALAKNIQYF.

This clone was counted once. This chain uses TRBV4-3 with TRBJ2-7; 9 bases align to TRBD1. This CDR3 is 16 amino acids long. CDR1 is LGHNA, CDR2 YSLEER, per germline. V dropped 3 bases and J dropped 4; count of bases not matched to a gene: 10. The CDR3 sequence: CASSHHTGTGFYEQYF. The CDR3 DNA reads as TGCGCCAGCAGCCACCATACCGGGACAGGGTTTTACGAGCAGTACTTC.

V gene TRBV7-2 combines with J gene TRBJ2-2; D remains ambiguous. There are 12 residues in the CDR3. CDR1 SGHTA and CDR2 FQGNSA come from the germline V gene. Deletions cut 6 bases from V and 2 bases from J, with 4 bases between. The CDR3 sequence is CASRLNTGELFF. The CDR3 DNA reads TGTGCCAGCAGATTAAACACCGGGGAGCTGTTTTTT.

This chain links TRBV2 with TRBJ1-2; tentative D call: TRBD1 (5 bases). Germline CDR1 is SNHLY and CDR2 is FYNNEI. The CDR3 loop spans 14 amino acids. The V and J ends lost 5 bases and 2 bases respectively, with 12 bases between them. The CDR3 sequence: CASSSTGPNYGYTF. In nucleotides, the CDR3 is TGTGCCAGCAGTTCGACGGGGCCCAACTATGGCTACACCTTC.

The chain uses TRBV19 and TRBJ1-6, with TRBD1 matching over 8 bases. Germline V CDR1 and CDR2: LNHDA, SQIVND (reference sequence). V shed 10 bases and J 13 bases; nucleotides not matched to a gene: 12. This CDR3 comprises 13 residues. The CDR3 here is CATKDRETSPLHF. For the CDR3, the DNA is TGTGCCACTAAGGACAGGGAAACCTCGCCCCTCCACTTT.

The chain uses TRBV7-2 and TRBJ2-1, with TRBD2 matching 8 bases. Germline lookup yields CDR1 SGHTA and CDR2 FQGNSA. This CDR3 is built from 15 residues. The trim removed 6 bases at V and 6 bases at J, leaving 10 bases unmatched. In nucleotides, the CDR3 is TGTGCCAGCAGTCTAGCAAGTAGCGGGGCCAATGAGCAGTTCTTC. Protein sequence: CASSLASSGANEQFF.

V usage is TRBV18 and J usage is TRBJ1-2, with D perhaps TRBD1 (5 bases). CDR1 is KGHSH and CDR2 is LQKENI in the germline V gene. The CDR3 totals 15 residues. Between the trimmed V and J ends, which lost 1 base and 4 bases, there was a span of 13 bases. CDR3 DNA sequence: TGTGCCAGCTCACCACGGGGGGATGGAGCCTATGGCTACACCTTC. Translated: CASSPRGDGAYGYTF.

With respect to this clone: In the same sample, other DNA sequences code for this CDR3. The chain couples TRBV5-1 to TRBJ1-5; 7 positions match TRBD1. The CDR3 loop spans 15 amino acids. Germline trimming cut 2 bases from V and 2 bases from J; bases unmatched to any gene: 4. CDR1 and CDR2 (germline): SGHRS, YFSETQ. The CDR3 region is CASSLEGAGNQPQHF. As DNA, the CDR3 is TGCGCCAGCAGCTTAGAGGGGGCTGGCAATCAGCCCCAGCATTTT.

The rearrangement joins TRBV29-1 to TRBJ1-2; D ambiguous. The germline V gene has CDR1 SQVTM and CDR2 ANQGSEA. V was pared by 3 bases and J by 13 bases, with 18 bases between. The length of the CDR3 is 12 residues. The CDR3 is CSVEAPGIKSTF. The DNA for the CDR3 is TGCAGCGTTGAGGCCCCGGGAATTAAAAGCACCTTC. The whole variable domain, filled in from reference TRBV29-1 and TRBJ1-2, reads SAVISQKPSRDICQRGTSLTIQCQVDSQVTMMFWYRQQPGQSLTLIATANQGSEATYESGFVIDKFPISRPNLTFSTLTVSNMSPEDSSIYLCSVEAPGIKSTFGSGTRLTVV.

V gene TRBV9 combines with J gene TRBJ1-2, with TRBD1 matching 8 bases. Germline V gene sequence: CDR1 SGDLS, CDR2 YYNGEE. The CDR3 length is 14 residues. The V gene end was trimmed by 6 bases and the J gene end by 2 bases; junction bases not matched to a gene: 6. DNA of the CDR3: TGTGCCAGCACCGGGACAGGTTTGAACTATGGCTACACCTTC. It encodes CASTGTGLNYGYTF. The full variable domain, completed using reference TRBV9 and TRBJ1-2, is DSGVTQTPKHLITATGQRVTLRCSPRSGDLSVYWYQQSLDQGLQFLIQYYNGEERAKGNILERFSAQQFPDLHSELNLSSLELGDSALYFCASTGTGLNYGYTFGSGTRLTVV.

CDR3 DNA: TGTGCCAGTAGTAGCCGCTCCTACAATGAGCAGTTCTTC. It codes for CASSSRSYNEQFF. The V gene is TRBV19, the J gene TRBJ2-1, with D unresolved. The CDR3 loop spans 13 amino acids. CDR1 LNHDA and CDR2 SQIVND come from the germline V gene (reference sequence). V was trimmed by 4 bases and J by 0 bases, leaving 4 bases between them.